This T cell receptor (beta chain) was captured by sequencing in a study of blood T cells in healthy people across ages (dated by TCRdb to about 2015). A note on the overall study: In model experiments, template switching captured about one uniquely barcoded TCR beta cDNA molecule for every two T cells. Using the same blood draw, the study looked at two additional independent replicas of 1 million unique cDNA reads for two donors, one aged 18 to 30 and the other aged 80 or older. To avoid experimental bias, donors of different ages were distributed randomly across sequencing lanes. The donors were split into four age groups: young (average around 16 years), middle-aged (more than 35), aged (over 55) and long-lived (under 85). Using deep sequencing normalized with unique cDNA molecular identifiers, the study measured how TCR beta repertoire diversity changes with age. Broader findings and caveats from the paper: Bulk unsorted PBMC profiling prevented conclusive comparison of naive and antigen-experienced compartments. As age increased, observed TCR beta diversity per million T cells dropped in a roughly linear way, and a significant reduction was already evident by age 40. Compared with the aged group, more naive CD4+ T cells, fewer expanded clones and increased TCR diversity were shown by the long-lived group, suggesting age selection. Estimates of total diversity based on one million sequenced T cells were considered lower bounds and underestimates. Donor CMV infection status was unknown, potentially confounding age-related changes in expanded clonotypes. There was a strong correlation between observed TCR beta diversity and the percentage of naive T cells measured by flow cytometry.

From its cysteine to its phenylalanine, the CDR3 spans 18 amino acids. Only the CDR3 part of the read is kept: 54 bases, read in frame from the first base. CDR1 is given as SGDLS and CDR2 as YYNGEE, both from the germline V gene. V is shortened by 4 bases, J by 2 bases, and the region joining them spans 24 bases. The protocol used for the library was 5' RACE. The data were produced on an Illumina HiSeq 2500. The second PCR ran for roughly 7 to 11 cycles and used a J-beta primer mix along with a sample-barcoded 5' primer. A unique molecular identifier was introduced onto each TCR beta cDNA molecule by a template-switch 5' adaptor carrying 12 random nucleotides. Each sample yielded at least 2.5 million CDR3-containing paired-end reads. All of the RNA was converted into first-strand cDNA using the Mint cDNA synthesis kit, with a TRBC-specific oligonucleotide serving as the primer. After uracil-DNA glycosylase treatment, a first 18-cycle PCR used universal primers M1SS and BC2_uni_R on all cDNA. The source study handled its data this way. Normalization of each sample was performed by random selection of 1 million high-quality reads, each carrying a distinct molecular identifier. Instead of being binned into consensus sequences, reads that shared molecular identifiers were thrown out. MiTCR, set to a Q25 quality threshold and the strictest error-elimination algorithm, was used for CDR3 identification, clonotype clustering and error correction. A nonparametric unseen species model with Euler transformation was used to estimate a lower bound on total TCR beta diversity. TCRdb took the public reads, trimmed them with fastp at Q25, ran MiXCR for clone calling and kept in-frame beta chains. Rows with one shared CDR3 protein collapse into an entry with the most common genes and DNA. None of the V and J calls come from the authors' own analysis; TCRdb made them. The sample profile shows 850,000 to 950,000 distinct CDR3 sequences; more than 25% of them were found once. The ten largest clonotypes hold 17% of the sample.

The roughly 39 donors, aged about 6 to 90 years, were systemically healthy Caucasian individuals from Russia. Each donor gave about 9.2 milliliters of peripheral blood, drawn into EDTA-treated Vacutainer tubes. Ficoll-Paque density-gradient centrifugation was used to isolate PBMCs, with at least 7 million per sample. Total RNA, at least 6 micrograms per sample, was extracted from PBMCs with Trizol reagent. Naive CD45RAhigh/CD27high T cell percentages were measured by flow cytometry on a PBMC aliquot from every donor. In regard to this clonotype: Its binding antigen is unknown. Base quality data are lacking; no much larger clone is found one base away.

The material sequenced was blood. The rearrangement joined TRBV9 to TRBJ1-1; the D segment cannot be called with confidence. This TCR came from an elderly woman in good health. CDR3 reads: CASSTREGRTPSNTEAFF. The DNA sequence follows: TGTGCCAGCAGCACACGGGAGGGCAGGACCCCCAGTAACACTGAAGCTTTCTTT.